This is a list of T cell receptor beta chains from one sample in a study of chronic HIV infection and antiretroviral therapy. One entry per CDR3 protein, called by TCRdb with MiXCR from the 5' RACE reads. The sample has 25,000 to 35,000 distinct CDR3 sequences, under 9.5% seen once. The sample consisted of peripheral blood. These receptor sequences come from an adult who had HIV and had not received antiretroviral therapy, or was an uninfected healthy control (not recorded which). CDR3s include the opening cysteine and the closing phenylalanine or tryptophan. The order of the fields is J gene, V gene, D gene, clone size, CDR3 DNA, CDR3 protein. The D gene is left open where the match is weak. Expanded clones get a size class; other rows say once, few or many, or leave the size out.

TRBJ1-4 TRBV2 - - TGTGCCAGCGGGGGATGGGCAGGAACTAATGAAAAACTGTTTTTT CASGGWAGTNEKLFF
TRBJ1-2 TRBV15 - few TGTGCCACCAGCAGAGATTCGAGGGCAGACGACGGCTACACCTTC CATSRDSRADDGYTF
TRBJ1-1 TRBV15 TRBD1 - TGTGCCACCAGGGACAGGCGCAACACTGAAGCTTTCTTT CATRDRRNTEAFF
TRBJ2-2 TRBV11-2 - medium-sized TGTGCCAGCAGCTTAGCGCAGAGACCGAACACCGGGGAGCTGTTTTTT CASSLAQRPNTGELFF
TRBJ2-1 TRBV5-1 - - TGCGCCAGCAGTCCGGACTCGTACAATGAGCAGTTCTTC CASSPDSYNEQFF
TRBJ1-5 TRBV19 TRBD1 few TGTGCCAGTAGACCCGACAGGGGATGGGATCAGCCCCAGCATTTT CASRPDRGWDQPQHF
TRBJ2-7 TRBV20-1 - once TGCAGTGCAGAAGGGACTTCCCTGGATCCCTACGAGCAGTACTTC CSAEGTSLDPYEQYF
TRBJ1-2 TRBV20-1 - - TGCAGTGCAAGGGAGCGGGACTATGGCTACACCTTC CSARERDYGYTF
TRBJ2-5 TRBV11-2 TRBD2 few TGTGCCAGCAGCTTAAGGTCCGGACTAGACTTGACCCTGGGGGAGACCCAGTACTTC CASSLRSGLDLTLGETQYF
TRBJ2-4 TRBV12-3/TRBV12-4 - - TGTGCCAGCAGTTCCGACCGTCCGTCAAACATTCAGTACTTC CASSSDRPSNIQYF
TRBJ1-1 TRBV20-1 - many TGCAGTGCCGACGAGGGGCGGAACACTGAAGCTTTCTTT CSADEGRNTEAFF
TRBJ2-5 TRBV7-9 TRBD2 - TGTGCCAGCAGCTCTAGCGGCCGCCCGACCCAGTACTTC CASSSSGRPTQYF
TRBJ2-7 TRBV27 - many TGTGCCAGCAGTCCCCGGAGCTCCTACGAGCAGTACTTC CASSPRSSYEQYF
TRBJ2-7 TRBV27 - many TGTGCCGTCGGGAACTCCGAGCAGTACTTC CAVGNSEQYF
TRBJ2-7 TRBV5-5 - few TGTGCCAGCAGCTTGGTACAGGGTGTGAACGAGCAGTACTTC CASSLVQGVNEQYF
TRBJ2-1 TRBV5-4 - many TGTGCCAGCAGCCCGAGGCAGAACAATGAGCAGTTCTTC CASSPRQNNEQFF
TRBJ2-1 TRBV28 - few TGTGCCAGCCTAGCCGAAAGCTCCTACAATGAGCAGTTCTTC CASLAESSYNEQFF
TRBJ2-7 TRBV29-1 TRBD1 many TGCAGCGTTGAAGCTGGACAGGGGGCTGGTGGCGAGCAGTACTTC CSVEAGQGAGGEQYF
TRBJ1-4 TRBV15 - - TGTGCCACCAGCCGTGCAACTAATGAAAAACTGTTTTTT CATSRATNEKLFF
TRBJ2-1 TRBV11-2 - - TGTGCCAGCAGCTCGGACCCGCTTATCTTGGATGAGCAGTTCTTC CASSSDPLILDEQFF
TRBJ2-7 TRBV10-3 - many TGTGCCATCAGTGGGGGTGGACACGAGCAGTACTTC CAISGGGHEQYF
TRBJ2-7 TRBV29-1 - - TGCAGCGTCTCCCCGGGACATCCCTACGAGCAGTACTTC CSVSPGHPYEQYF
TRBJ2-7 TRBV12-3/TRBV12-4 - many TGTGCCAGCAGTGGGACGGAGTCCTACGAGCAGTACTTC CASSGTESYEQYF
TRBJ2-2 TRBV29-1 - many TGCAGCGTTGCAGGGGTCCTGAACACCGGGGAGCTGTTTTTT CSVAGVLNTGELFF
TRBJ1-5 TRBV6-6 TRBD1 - TGTGCCAGCAGTCTGGGACAGGGGGCTTCTCAGCCCCAGCATTTT CASSLGQGASQPQHF
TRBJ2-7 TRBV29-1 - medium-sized TGCAGCGTTGAATCAAGGGACTACGAGCAGTACTTC CSVESRDYEQYF
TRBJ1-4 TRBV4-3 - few TGCGCCAGCAGCCAAGACCCAGGATTGGGAGAAAAACTGTTTTTT CASSQDPGLGEKLFF
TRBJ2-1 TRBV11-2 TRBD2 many TGTGCCAGCAGCTCCCGGACTAGCTCCTACAATGAGCAGTTCTTC CASSSRTSSYNEQFF
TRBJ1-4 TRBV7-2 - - TGTGCCAGCACCCCATTCGGGGGGGCTATTATGGAAAAACTGTTTTTT CASTPFGGAIMEKLFF
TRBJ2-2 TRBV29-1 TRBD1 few TGCAGCGTCCCTGTACAGGGGGCGCAACCCGGGGAGCTGTTTTTT CSVPVQGAQPGELFF
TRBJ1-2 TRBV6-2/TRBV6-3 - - TGTGCCAGCAGTTACGGGGACCCTAGGCTTGGCTACACCTTC CASSYGDPRLGYTF
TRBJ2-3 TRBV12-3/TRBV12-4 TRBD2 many TGTGCCAGCAGGTCCGGGACTAGCCCCACAGATACGCAGTATTTT CASRSGTSPTDTQYF
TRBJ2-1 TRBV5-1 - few TGCGCCAGCAGCCGAACTAGGAGCGAGCAGTTCTTC CASSRTRSEQFF
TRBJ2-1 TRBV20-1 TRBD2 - TGCAGTGCTAGTTCGGCTAGCGGGAGATTCGTAGGATACAATGAGCAGTTCTTC CSASSASGRFVGYNEQFF
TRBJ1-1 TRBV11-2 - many TGTGCCAGCAGCGGCCGGGGCATTACTGAAGCTTTCTTT CASSGRGITEAFF
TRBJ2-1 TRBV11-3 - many TGTGCCAGCAGCGCAACGTCTCCGAATGAGCAGTTCTTC CASSATSPNEQFF
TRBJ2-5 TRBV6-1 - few TGTGCCAGCAGTGATCAGGGTACCTCGGAGTCCCAGTACTTC CASSDQGTSESQYF
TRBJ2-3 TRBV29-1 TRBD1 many TGCAGCGCTTCGGGACAGTCGAGCACAGATACGCAGTATTTT CSASGQSSTDTQYF
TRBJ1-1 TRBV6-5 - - TGTGCCAGCAGCTCCGGCGGGGGGGGGATGAACACTGAAGCTTTCTTT CASSSGGGGMNTEAFF
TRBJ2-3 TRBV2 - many TGTGCCAGCAGTGGAGTGGCAAATACGCAGTATTTT CASSGVANTQYF
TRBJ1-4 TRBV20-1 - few TGCAGTGCCATGGACGGCGGGGGAACTAATGAAAAACTGTTTTTT CSAMDGGGTNEKLFF
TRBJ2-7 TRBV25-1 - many TGTGCCAGCAGTGTAAGAGGGAGCCCCTACGAGCAGTACTTC CASSVRGSPYEQYF
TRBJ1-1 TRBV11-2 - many TGTGCCAGCAGCTTAGACCGGACGAGCACTGAAGCTTTCTTT CASSLDRTSTEAFF